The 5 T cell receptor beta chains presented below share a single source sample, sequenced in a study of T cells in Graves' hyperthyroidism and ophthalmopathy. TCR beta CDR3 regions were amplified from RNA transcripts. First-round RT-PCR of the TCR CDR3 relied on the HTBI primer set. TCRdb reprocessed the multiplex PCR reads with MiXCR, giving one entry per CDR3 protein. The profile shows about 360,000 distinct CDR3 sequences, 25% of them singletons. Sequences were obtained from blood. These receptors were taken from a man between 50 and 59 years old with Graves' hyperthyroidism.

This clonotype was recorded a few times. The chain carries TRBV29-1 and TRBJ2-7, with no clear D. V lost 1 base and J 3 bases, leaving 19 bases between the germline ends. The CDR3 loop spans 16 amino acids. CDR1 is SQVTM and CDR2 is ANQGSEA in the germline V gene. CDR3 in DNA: TGCAGCGTTGAAGCGAATACCGGACGGCCTTACTACGAGCAGTACTTC. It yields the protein CSVEANTGRPYYEQYF.

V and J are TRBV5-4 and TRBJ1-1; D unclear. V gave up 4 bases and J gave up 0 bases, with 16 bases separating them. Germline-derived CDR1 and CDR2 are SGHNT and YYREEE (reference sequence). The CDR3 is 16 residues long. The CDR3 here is CASSPDLRAMNTEAFF. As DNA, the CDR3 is TGTGCCAGCAGCCCCGACCTAAGGGCAATGAACACTGAAGCTTTCTTT. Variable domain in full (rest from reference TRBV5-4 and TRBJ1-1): ETGVTQSPTHLIKTRGQQVTLRCSSQSGHNTVSWYQQALGQGPQFIFQYYREEENGRGNFPPRFSGLQFPNYSSELNVNALELDDSALYLCASSPDLRAMNTEAFFGQGTRLTVV.

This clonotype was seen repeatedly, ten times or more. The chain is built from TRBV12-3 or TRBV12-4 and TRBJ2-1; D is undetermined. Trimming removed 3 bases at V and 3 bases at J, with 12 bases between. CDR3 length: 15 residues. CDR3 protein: CASSLGPLDYNEQFF. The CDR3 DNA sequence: TGTGCCAGCAGTTTGGGCCCCTTGGACTACAATGAGCAGTTCTTC.

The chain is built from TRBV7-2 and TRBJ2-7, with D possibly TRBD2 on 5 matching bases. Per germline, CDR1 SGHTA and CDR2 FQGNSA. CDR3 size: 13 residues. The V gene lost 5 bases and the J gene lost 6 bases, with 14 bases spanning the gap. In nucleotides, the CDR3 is TGTGCCAGCAGCCAAGCCGCGGGCAGCGAGCAGTACTTC. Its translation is CASSQAAGSEQYF.

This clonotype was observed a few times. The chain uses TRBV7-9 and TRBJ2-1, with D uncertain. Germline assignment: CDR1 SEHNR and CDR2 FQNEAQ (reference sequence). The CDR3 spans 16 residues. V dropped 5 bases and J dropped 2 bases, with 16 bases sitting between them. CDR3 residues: CASSGRGTQAYNEQFF. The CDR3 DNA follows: TGTGCCAGCAGCGGGCGAGGTACCCAGGCCTACAATGAGCAGTTCTTC.